Listed here are 26 T cell receptor beta chains from one sample, sequenced in a study of blood T cell repertoires in COVID-19. Assay: immunoSEQ multiplex PCR; the TCRdb copy retains only in-frame clones and omits some. In the table there are some 130,000 clones, more than 75% of which are singletons. Sequences were obtained from peripheral blood. All receptors come from a man aged 55 to 70 with COVID-19, enrolled during active disease.

This chain uses TRBV24-1 with TRBJ2-2, with TRBD1 matching 10 bases. From germline, CDR1 is KGHDR and CDR2 SFDVKD. The CDR3 sequence is 15 residues long. With V trimmed by 2 bases and J by 6 bases, 2 bases remained unmatched. CDR3 amino acids: CATSDWTGGAGELFF. CDR3 coding DNA: TGTGCCACCAGTGATTGGACAGGGGGGGCCGGGGAGCTGTTTTTT.

The chain combines TRBV7-6 with TRBJ2-3, with D possibly matching TRBD1 (6 bases). The length of the CDR3 is 15 residues. V lost 3 bases to trimming and J lost 2 bases, with 12 bases between them. Germline-derived CDR1 and CDR2 are SGHVS and FNYEAQ. CDR3 in amino acids: CASSFRDTYTDTQYF. The CDR3 nucleotides are TGTGCCAGCAGCTTCCGGGACACCTACACAGATACGCAGTATTTT.

Written as DNA, the CDR3 is TGTGCCAGCAGCTTGCTAGTTGATGAGCAGTTCTTC. Translation: CASSLLVDEQFF. The chain joins TRBV5-4 to TRBJ2-1; D is uncertain. Germline V CDR1 and CDR2: SGHNT, YYREEE (reference sequence). CDR3 length: 12 amino acids. Trimming cost V 1 base and J 8 bases, with 7 bases left between them.

V and J are TRBV4-1 and TRBJ1-4; unclear D gene. The CDR3 sequence is 16 residues long. Trimming stripped 1 base from V and 3 bases from J, with 12 bases between. The V gene's germline CDR1 is MGHRA and CDR2 YSYEKL. Here the CDR3 DNA reads TGCGCCAGCAGCCAAGTTAATCGGGGAGCTAATGAAAAACTGTTTTTT. Protein: CASSQVNRGANEKLFF.

This clone was counted a single time. The chain links TRBV11-2 to TRBJ1-4, with D uncertain. The ends were cut back, 5 bases at V and 1 base at J, with 8 bases in the middle. This CDR3 comprises 14 residues. Per the germline V gene, CDR1 is SGHAT and CDR2 is FQNNGV. The CDR3 is CASSLGRTNEKLFF. The CDR3 bases are TGTGCCAGCAGCCTGGGCAGAACTAATGAAAAACTGTTTTTT.

The genes are TRBV3-1 (or the pseudogene TRBV3-2) and TRBJ2-7; D might be TRBD2 (6 bases). The V gene lost 1 base and the J gene lost 6 bases, with 10 bases spanning the gap. CDR1 LGHDT and CDR2 YNNKEL come from the germline V gene (reference sequence). The CDR3 is 13 residues long. The CDR3 protein is CASSQGRASEQYF. CDR3 nucleotides: TGTGCCAGCAGCCAAGGGAGGGCAAGCGAGCAGTACTTC.

The chain is built from TRBV11-3 and TRBJ2-2; D possibly corresponds to TRBD2 (6 bases). From germline, CDR1 is SGHNT and CDR2 YENEEA. The CDR3 consists of 16 residues. The V end was cut by 5 bases, the J end by 0 bases, with 13 bases between. The DNA for the CDR3 is TGTGCCAGCAGCCGAACGGGACTTGCGAACACCGGGGAGCTGTTTTTT. Protein product: CASSRTGLANTGELFF. Full variable domain (missing parts from reference TRBV11-3 and TRBJ2-2): EAGVVQSPRYKIIEKKQPVAFWCNPISGHNTLYWYLQNLGQGPELLIRYENEEAVDDSQLPKDRFSAERLKGVDSTLKIQPAELGDSAVYLCASSRTGLANTGELFFGEGSRLTVL.

The J gene is TRBJ2-5, the V gene TRBV11-2; 11 bases are a match to TRBD2. CDR3 length equals 16 residues. Germline CDR1 SGHAT, CDR2 FQNNGV. The V and J ends lost 7 bases and 0 bases, in that order; junction bases with no gene match: 7. The CDR3, as DNA: TGTGCCAGCATGGGTCTAGCGGGAGGAGACCAAGAGACCCAGTACTTC. This translates into CASMGLAGGDQETQYF.

This clone has a handful of counts. The chain has TRBV10-3 and TRBJ1-2; 10 bases line up with TRBD1. Germline-derived CDR1 and CDR2 are ENHRY and SYGVKD. CDR3 length equals 15 residues. J was trimmed by 7 bases and V by 2 bases; bases with no gene match: 7. The CDR3 DNA follows: TGTGCCATCAGTGAGAGAGGGACAGGGGTGAGTGGCTACACCTTC. Amino acids: CAISERGTGVSGYTF.

The V gene is TRBV14, the J gene TRBJ2-2; 7 bases are shared with TRBD2. Trimming cost V 4 bases and J 3 bases; bases outside gene matches: 2. Per the germline V gene, CDR1 is SGHDN and CDR2 is FVKESK. CDR3 length: 14 amino acids. CDR3: CASSLLAYTGELFF. DNA of the CDR3: TGTGCCAGCAGCCTACTAGCGTACACCGGGGAGCTGTTTTTT.

The chain joins TRBV2 to TRBJ2-7; D is undetermined. The CDR3 has 13 amino acids. CDR1 SNHLY and CDR2 FYNNEI come from the germline V gene. V gave up 4 bases and J gave up 0 bases, with 7 bases separating them. CDR3 nucleotides: TGTGCCAGCAGTGCAAGCTACTCCTACGAGCAGTACTTC. It specifies CASSASYSYEQYF.

The chain has TRBV18 and TRBJ2-3; D is unresolved. Germline V gives CDR1 KGHSH, CDR2 LQKENI. CDR3 size: 13 residues. V lost 3 bases to trimming and J lost 0 bases, with 4 bases between them. In DNA, the CDR3 is TGTGCCAGCTCACCGGCAAGCACAGATACGCAGTATTTT. As protein: CASSPASTDTQYF. The full variable domain, with the rest looked up from reference TRBV18 and TRBJ2-3, is NAGVMQNPRHLVRRRGQEARLRCSPMKGHSHVYWYRQLPEEGLKFMVYLQKENIIDESGMPKERFSAEFPKEGPSILRIQQVVRGDSAAYFCASSPASTDTQYFGPGTRLTVL.

The CDR3 DNA sequence: TGTGCCAGCGTCGAGACATTGACCTACAATGAGCAGTTCTTC. Residues: CASVETLTYNEQFF. The rearrangement links TRBV6-5 to TRBJ2-1, with D unclear. CDR3 length: 14 residues. Looked up from germline, CDR1 is MNHEY and CDR2 is SVGAGI. Between the trimmed V and J ends, which lost 8 bases and 2 bases, there was a span of 13 bases.

The chain combines TRBV18 with TRBJ2-3, with TRBD1 matching over 11 bases. V shed 3 bases and J 7 bases; nucleotides not matched to a gene: 18. The CDR3 covers 19 residues. The V gene's germline CDR1 is KGHSH and CDR2 LQKENI. DNA of the CDR3: TGTGCCAGCTCACCCCCGACTGGGGAACGGACAGGGGGCGGAAATACGCAGTATTTT. This gives the protein CASSPPTGERTGGGNTQYF. Combining the CDR3 with reference TRBV18 and TRBJ2-3 gives the whole variable domain NAGVMQNPRHLVRRRGQEARLRCSPMKGHSHVYWYRQLPEEGLKFMVYLQKENIIDESGMPKERFSAEFPKEGPSILRIQQVVRGDSAAYFCASSPPTGERTGGGNTQYFGPGTRLTVL.

The chain has TRBV5-4 and TRBJ2-7; a possible D gene is TRBD2 (8 bases). CDR1 is SGHNT, CDR2 YYREEE, per germline (reference sequence). The CDR3 extends over 16 amino acids. V gave up 3 bases and J gave up 6 bases, with 22 bases separating them. CDR3 in DNA: TGTGCCAGCAGCTCCCAGGGGGGACTAGACGCGGTCGAGCAGTACTTC. It is translated as CASSSQGGLDAVEQYF.

The chain links TRBV7-8 to TRBJ2-1, with 8 bases identical to TRBD2. The CDR3 length is 14 residues. The V gene's germline CDR1 is SGHVS and CDR2 FQNEAQ. V trimming: 5 bases; J trimming: 4 bases; junction bases outside the gene matches: 4. The CDR3 DNA is TGTGCCAGCAGCCCACTAGCGGATTACAATGAGCAGTTCTTC. As protein: CASSPLADYNEQFF.

The J gene is TRBJ1-2, the V gene TRBV2; tentatively, D is TRBD1 (6 bases). The CDR3 runs to 13 residues. Germline CDR1 is SNHLY and CDR2 is FYNNEI. V lost 11 bases, J lost 2 bases, and 15 bases lay in between. The CDR3 region is CAGGPGANYGYTF. As DNA, the CDR3 is TGTGCCGGCGGTCCAGGGGCGAACTATGGCTACACCTTC.

The J gene is TRBJ1-5, the V gene TRBV30; TRBD1 matches at 8 bases. V dropped 2 bases and J dropped 3; count of bases not matched to a gene: 9. CDR1 and CDR2 (germline): GTSNPN, SVGIG (reference sequence). CDR3 length equals 16 residues. CDR3 residues: CAWSMTGRGLNQPQHF. In DNA form, the CDR3 reads TGTGCCTGGAGTATGACCGGCAGGGGGCTCAATCAGCCCCAGCATTTT.

J is TRBJ1-4 and V is TRBV11-3; D is unresolved. In germline, CDR1 is SGHNT, CDR2 YENEEA. The CDR3 contains 12 residues. Trimming took off 5 bases at V and 6 bases at J, with 7 bases between the two ends. The CDR3 loop is CASSRRDEKLFF. As DNA, the CDR3 is TGTGCCAGCAGCCGCCGGGATGAAAAACTGTTTTTT.

The J gene is TRBJ2-4, the V gene TRBV2; 9 bases line up with TRBD2. The junction had 7 bases not matched to a gene; V was cut back by 4 bases and J by 9 bases. The CDR3 consists of 14 residues. The germline V gene encodes CDR1 SNHLY and CDR2 FYNNEI. In DNA form, the CDR3 reads TGTGCCAGCAGTGGATCGGCTAGCGGGGTCATTCAGTACTTC. Translation gives CASSGSASGVIQYF.

This chain uses TRBV28 with TRBJ1-4, with TRBD1 matching over 7 bases. CDR1 and CDR2 (germline): MDHEN, SYDVKM. The CDR3 spans 14 residues. V shed 3 bases, J shed 5 bases, and the junction held 3 bases outside the gene matches. Here the CDR3 reads CASSLGQSNEKLFF. CDR3 coding DNA: TGTGCCAGCAGTTTGGGACAGTCAAATGAAAAACTGTTTTTT.

This clone showed up just once. The chain combines TRBV14 with TRBJ1-5; 9 bases map to TRBD1. This CDR3 comprises 15 residues. CDR1 SGHDN and CDR2 FVKESK come from the germline V gene. With 2 bases clipped from V and 3 bases from J, the junction kept 2 bases outside the gene matches. DNA of the CDR3: TGTGCCAGCAGCCAATGGGACAGGGTCAATCAGCCCCAGCATTTT. It codes for CASSQWDRVNQPQHF.

The chain uses TRBV5-1 and TRBJ2-7; tentative D call: TRBD2 (6 bases). CDR3 length: 15 residues. V was clipped by 3 bases and J by 0 bases, with 13 bases between them. Looked up from germline, CDR1 is SGHRS and CDR2 is YFSETQ. CDR3 protein: CASSSNAGSSYEQYF. The CDR3 DNA reads as TGCGCCAGCAGCTCGAATGCGGGGAGCTCCTACGAGCAGTACTTC.

J is TRBJ2-7 and V is TRBV4-1; a weak D match, TRBD2 (6 bases). CDR3 size: 18 residues. Per the germline V gene, CDR1 is MGHRA and CDR2 is YSYEKL. Trimming stripped 0 bases from V and 4 bases from J, with 22 bases between. CDR3 amino acids: CASSQDQSGVADEYEQYF. CDR3 sequence (DNA): TGCGCCAGCAGCCAAGATCAGTCCGGTGTAGCGGACGAATACGAGCAGTACTTC.

The gene calls are TRBV4-2 and TRBJ2-5; D may be TRBD1 (5 bases). Germline V gene sequence: CDR1 LGHNA, CDR2 YNFKEQ. The CDR3 contains 13 residues. Trimming pared 5 bases from V and 1 base from J, leaving 8 bases between. CDR3 loop: CASSKQVQETQYF. The CDR3 nucleotides read TGTGCCAGCAGCAAACAGGTCCAAGAGACCCAGTACTTC.

Of note for this clone: At one end the junction does not follow the germline gene, possibly because of a read error. The chain employs TRBV7-2 and TRBJ2-7, with D perhaps TRBD1 (6 bases). This CDR3 has 12 amino acids. Germline V lookup: CDR1 SGHTA, CDR2 FQGNSA. The CDR3 protein is CASSLNPGHPNF. For the CDR3, the DNA is TGTGCCAGCAGCCTTAATCCGGGACACCCTAACTTC.